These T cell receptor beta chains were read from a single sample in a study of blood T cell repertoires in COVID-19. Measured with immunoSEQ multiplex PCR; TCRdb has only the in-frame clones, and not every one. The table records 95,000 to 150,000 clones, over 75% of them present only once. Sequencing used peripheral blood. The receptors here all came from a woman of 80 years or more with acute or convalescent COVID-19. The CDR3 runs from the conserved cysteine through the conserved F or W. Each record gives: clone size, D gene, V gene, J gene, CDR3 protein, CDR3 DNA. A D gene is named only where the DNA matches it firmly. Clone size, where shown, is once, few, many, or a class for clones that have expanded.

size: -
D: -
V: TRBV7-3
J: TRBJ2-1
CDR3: CASSPQGAYNEQFF
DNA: TGTGCCAGCAGCCCACAGGGCGCCTACAATGAGCAGTTCTTC

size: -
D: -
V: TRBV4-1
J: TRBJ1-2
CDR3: CASSQGGPTEAGYTF
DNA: TGCGCCAGCAGCCAGGGGGGGCCCACTGAAGCTGGCTACACCTTC

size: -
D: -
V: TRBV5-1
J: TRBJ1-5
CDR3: CASRRESNQPQHF
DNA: TGCGCCAGCAGACGGGAAAGCAATCAGCCCCAGCATTTT

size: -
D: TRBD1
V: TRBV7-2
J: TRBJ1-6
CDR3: CASSLGGGVFPPSPLHF
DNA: TGTGCCAGCAGCTTAGGAGGGGGCGTTTTTCCTCCTTCACCCCTCCACTTT

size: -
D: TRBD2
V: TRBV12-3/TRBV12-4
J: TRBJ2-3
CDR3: CASSRTSGVQYF
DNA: TGTGCCAGCAGTCGAACTAGCGGGGTTCAGTATTTT

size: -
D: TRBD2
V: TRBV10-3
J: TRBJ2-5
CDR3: CAISGGGSGETQYF
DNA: TGTGCCATCAGTGGCGGGGGGTCCGGGGAGACCCAGTACTTC

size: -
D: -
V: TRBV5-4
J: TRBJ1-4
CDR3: CASSFRGLGEKLFF
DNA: TGTGCCAGCAGCTTTAGGGGTTTAGGTGAAAAACTGTTTTTT

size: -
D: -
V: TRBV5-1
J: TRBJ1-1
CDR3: CASSPRTQGTEAFF
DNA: TGCGCCAGCAGCCCACGTACACAGGGAACTGAAGCTTTCTTT

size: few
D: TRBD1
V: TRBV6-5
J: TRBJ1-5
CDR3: CASRDIQGAGQPQHF
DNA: TGTGCCAGCAGGGATATACAGGGGGCAGGGCAGCCCCAGCATTTT

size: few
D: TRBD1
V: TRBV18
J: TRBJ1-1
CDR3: CASSPDRGTEAFF
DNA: TGTGCCAGCTCACCGGACAGGGGCACTGAAGCTTTCTTT

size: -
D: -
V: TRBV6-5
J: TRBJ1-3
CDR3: CASSSRTDSGNTIYF
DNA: TGTGCCAGCAGTTCTCGGACAGACTCTGGAAACACCATATATTTT

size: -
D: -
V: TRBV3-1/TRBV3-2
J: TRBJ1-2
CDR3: CASSKTDNYGYTF
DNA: TGTGCCAGCAGCAAGACAGATAACTATGGCTACACCTTC

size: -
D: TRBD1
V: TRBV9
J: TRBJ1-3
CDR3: CASSFGTGIGSGNTIYF
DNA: TGTGCCAGCAGCTTCGGGACAGGGATTGGTTCTGGAAACACCATATATTTT

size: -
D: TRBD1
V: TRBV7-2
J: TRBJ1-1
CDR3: CASSKIGPGDRGHEAFF
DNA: TGTGCCAGCAGTAAGATCGGTCCCGGGGACAGGGGGCATGAAGCTTTCTTT

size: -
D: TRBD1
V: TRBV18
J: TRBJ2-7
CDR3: CASSPTGTGAYGKGYEQYF
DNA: TGTGCCAGCTCACCAACCGGGACAGGGGCTTATGGGAAGGGGTACGAGCAGTACTTC

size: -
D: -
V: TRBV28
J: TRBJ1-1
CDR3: CASSFSPRTEAFF
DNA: TGTGCCAGCAGTTTTAGTCCGAGGACTGAAGCTTTCTTT

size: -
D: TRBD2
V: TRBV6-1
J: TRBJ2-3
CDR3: CASSGLAGGSSTDTQYF
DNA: TGTGCCAGCAGTGGACTAGCGGGGGGGTCTAGCACAGATACGCAGTATTTT

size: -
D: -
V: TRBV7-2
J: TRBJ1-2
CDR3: CAIWGGHGYTF
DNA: TGTGCCATCTGGGGGGGCCATGGCTACACCTTC

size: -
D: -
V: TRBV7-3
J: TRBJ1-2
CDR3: CASSPQGGGYGYTF
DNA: TGTGCCAGCAGCCCACAGGGAGGGGGCTATGGCTACACCTTC

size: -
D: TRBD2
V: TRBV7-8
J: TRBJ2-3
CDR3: CASSLAGGTDTQYF
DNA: TGTGCCAGCTCTCTAGCGGGGGGCACAGATACGCAGTATTTT

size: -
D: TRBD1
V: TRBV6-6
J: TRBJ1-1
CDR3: CASSYVGQGAFGAFF
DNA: TGTGCCAGCAGTTACGTAGGACAGGGGGCGTTTGGAGCTTTCTTT

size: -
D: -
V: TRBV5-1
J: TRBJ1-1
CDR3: CASSLGLNTEAFF
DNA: TGCGCCAGCAGTTTGGGGCTGAACACTGAAGCTTTCTTT

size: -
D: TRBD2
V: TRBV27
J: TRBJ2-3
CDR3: CAAGASGATDTQYF
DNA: TGTGCCGCCGGGGCTAGCGGGGCCACAGATACGCAGTATTTT

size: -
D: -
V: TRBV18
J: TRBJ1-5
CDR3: CASSLDSAWGQPQHF
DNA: TGTGCCAGCTCGCTCGACAGTGCCTGGGGTCAGCCCCAGCATTTT

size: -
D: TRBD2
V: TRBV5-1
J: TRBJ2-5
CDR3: CASSFTSDEETQYF
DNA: TGCGCCAGCAGCTTTACTAGCGACGAAGAGACCCAGTACTTC

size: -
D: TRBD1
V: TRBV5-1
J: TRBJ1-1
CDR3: CASSYTGGRSSGRNTEAFF
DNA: TGCGCCAGCAGCTATACAGGGGGGCGAAGTAGCGGTAGGAACACTGAAGCTTTCTTT

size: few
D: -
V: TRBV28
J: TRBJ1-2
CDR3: CASSPPARGLGYTF
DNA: TGTGCCAGCAGCCCCCCCGCTAGAGGGCTTGGCTACACCTTC

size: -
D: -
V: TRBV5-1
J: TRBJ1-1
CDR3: CASRQGAGETEAFF
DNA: TGCGCCAGCAGGCAGGGCGCGGGGGAAACTGAAGCTTTCTTT

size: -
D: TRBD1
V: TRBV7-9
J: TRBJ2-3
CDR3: CASSFRGTGRTDTQYF
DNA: TGTGCCAGCAGCTTTCGTGGGACAGGGCGCACAGATACGCAGTATTTT

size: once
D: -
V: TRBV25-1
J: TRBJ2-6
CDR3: CASSEVGARGANVLTF
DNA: TGTGCCAGCAGTGAAGTTGGGGCTAGGGGGGCCAACGTCCTGACTTTC

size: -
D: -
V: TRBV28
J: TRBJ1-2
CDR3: CASTPPGRGGYTF
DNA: TGTGCCAGCACCCCTCCCGGGAGAGGGGGCTACACCTTC

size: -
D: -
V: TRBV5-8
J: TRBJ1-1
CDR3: CASSLKGVVAFF
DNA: TGTGCCAGCAGCTTGAAGGGGGTAGTAGCTTTCTTT

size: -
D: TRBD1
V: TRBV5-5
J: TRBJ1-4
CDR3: CASSSAGGTGGEKLFF
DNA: TGTGCCAGCAGCTCAGCAGGAGGGACAGGGGGTGAAAAACTGTTTTTT

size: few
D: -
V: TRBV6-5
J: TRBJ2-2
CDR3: CASRLAGELFF
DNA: TGTGCCAGCAGGTTAGCCGGGGAGCTGTTTTTT

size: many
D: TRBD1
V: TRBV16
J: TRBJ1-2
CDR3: CASSPRTGNYGYTF
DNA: TGTGCCAGCAGCCCCAGGACAGGAAACTATGGCTACACCTTC

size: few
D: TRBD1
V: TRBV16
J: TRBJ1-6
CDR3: CASSPRDRANSPLHF
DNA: TGTGCCAGCAGCCCCCGGGACAGGGCAAATTCACCCCTCCACTTT

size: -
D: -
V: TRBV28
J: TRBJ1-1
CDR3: CASTPGGGNTEAFF
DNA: TGTGCCAGCACCCCTGGGGGGGGGAACACTGAAGCTTTCTTT